The 32 T cell receptor beta chains listed next were all sequenced from one sample in a study of regulatory T cells in long-lasting Graves disease. Time point noted: newly diagnosed GD, antithyroid drugs for less than 3 months. Generation of the TCR library employed RNA extracted from PBMCs. Arm-PCR with iRepertoire HTBI primers amplified the CDR3 regions for these TCR beta libraries. TCRdb used MiXCR to reprocess the multiplex PCR reads, holding one entry per CDR3 protein. The table lists hundreds of thousands of distinct CDR3 sequences, approximately 15% of them singletons. These records were also assigned to another study, of T cells in Graves' hyperthyroidism and ophthalmopathy.

The source was peripheral blood mononuclear cells (PBMCs), collected at new diagnosis, from a patient treated with antithyroid drugs. Receptors originate from a woman aged 25 to 45 with Graves disease.

In its sample, this clonotype was seen many times. This chain uses TRBV6-1 with TRBJ2-5; TRBD2 matches at 14 bases. This CDR3 region has 14 residues. Germline lookup yields CDR1 MNHNS and CDR2 SASEGT. V shed 8 bases, J shed 2 bases, and the junction held 1 base outside the gene matches. CDR3 bases: TGTGCCAGCGGGACTAGCGGGGGACAAGAGACCCAGTACTTC. This gives the protein CASGTSGGQETQYF.

This clonotype was counted between two and nine times. The genes are TRBV20-1 and TRBJ1-5; D is uncertain. The germline CDR1 and CDR2 sequences are DFQATT and SNEGSKA (reference sequence). V was cut by 6 bases and J by 0 bases, with 18 bases left in between. The CDR3 totals 16 residues. This chain's CDR3 is CSAQSFGQYSNQPQHF. The DNA of the CDR3 is TGCAGTGCCCAATCATTCGGGCAGTATAGCAATCAGCCCCAGCATTTT.

In this sample, this clonotype turned up a few times. The chain has TRBV20-1 and TRBJ2-7; D may be TRBD1 (6 bases). The V end was cut by 6 bases, the J end by 0 bases, with 12 bases between. Germline V gene lookup returns CDR1 DFQATT and CDR2 SNEGSKA (reference sequence). This CDR3 contains 13 residues. In DNA form, the CDR3 reads TGCAGTGCCGATATCAGGGGCTCCTACGAGCAGTACTTC. This gives the protein CSADIRGSYEQYF.

In its sample, this clonotype was seen many times. The chain couples TRBV5-1 to TRBJ2-2; 10 nucleotides agree with TRBD1. CDR1 is SGHRS, CDR2 YFSETQ, per germline. This CDR3 comprises 17 residues. V shed 1 base, J shed 5 bases, and the junction held 8 bases outside the gene matches. The CDR3 DNA sequence: TGCGCCAGCAGCTTGAGCGGACAGGGGGATAGTACCGGGGAGCTGTTTTTT. This gives the protein CASSLSGQGDSTGELFF.

There are a few counts of this clonotype. The rearrangement uses TRBV9 and TRBJ2-3, with 9 bases aligning to TRBD1. The ends lost 0 bases at V and 4 bases at J; junction bases unmatched: 3. CDR1 and CDR2 (germline): SGDLS, YYNGEE. The CDR3 totals 15 residues. This CDR3 reads CASSVEGTGPDTQYF. DNA for the CDR3: TGTGCCAGCAGCGTAGAGGGGACAGGGCCAGATACGCAGTATTTT.

In its sample, this clonotype was seen many times. The chain has TRBV29-1 and TRBJ1-2; 7 bases match TRBD1. The trim removed 4 bases at V and 0 bases at J, leaving 2 bases unmatched. The germline CDR1 and CDR2 sequences are SQVTM and ANQGSEA. There are 13 residues in the CDR3. The CDR3 protein is CSVGTGTNYGYTF. In DNA form, the CDR3 reads TGCAGCGTTGGGACAGGCACTAACTATGGCTACACCTTC.

This clonotype was observed a handful of times. The chain has TRBV28 and TRBJ2-2, with 11 bases lining up with TRBD2. The ends lost 4 bases at V and 4 bases at J; junction bases unmatched: 2. The CDR3 totals 15 residues. The germline V gene has CDR1 MDHEN and CDR2 SYDVKM. The CDR3 here is CASSSTSGITGELFF. Here the CDR3 DNA reads TGTGCCAGCAGTTCGACTAGCGGGATCACCGGGGAGCTGTTTTTT.

This clonotype was observed a handful of times. V is TRBV20-1 and J is TRBJ2-7, with 9 bases fitting TRBD2. Germline CDR1 DFQATT, CDR2 SNEGSKA (reference sequence). After removal of 4 bases from V and 5 bases from J, the junction contained 12 bases not matched to a gene. The CDR3 is made up of 15 amino acids. The CDR3 DNA sequence: TGCAGTGCTATGTCCGTCAGCGGGAGGTCGGACGAGCAGTACTTC. Protein: CSAMSVSGRSDEQYF.

This clonotype was detected a few times. The gene calls are TRBV30 and TRBJ1-5; TRBD1 might be the D (5 bases). CDR3 length: 13 amino acids. The V end lost 5 bases, the J end lost 7 bases, and 15 bases lay between the germline ends. CDR1 and CDR2 (germline): GTSNPN, SVGIG (reference sequence). The CDR3 DNA sequence: TGTGCCTGGGGGCGAGGGGCCGGGCAGCCCCAGCATTTT. It is translated as CAWGRGAGQPQHF.

This clonotype was counted at least ten times. The chain joins TRBV30 to TRBJ2-1; a weak D match, TRBD1 (6 bases). The V end lost 3 bases, the J end lost 3 bases, and 9 bases lay between the germline ends. The germline V gene has CDR1 GTSNPN and CDR2 SVGIG (reference sequence). This CDR3 contains 13 residues. The CDR3: CAWSGQFYNEQFF. CDR3 nucleotide sequence: TGTGCCTGGAGCGGACAGTTCTACAATGAGCAGTTCTTC.

This chain joins TRBV11-3 and TRBJ1-4; D unresolved. The V end was cut by 1 base, the J end by 6 bases, with 9 bases between. This CDR3 contains 14 residues. Germline V gene lookup returns CDR1 SGHNT and CDR2 YENEEA. DNA of the CDR3: TGTGCCAGCAGCTTAGGCCCTTGGGATGAAAAACTGTTTTTT. Amino acids: CASSLGPWDEKLFF.

This clonotype was seen only a few times. The chain uses TRBV18 and TRBJ2-3; 9 bases line up with TRBD1. The CDR3 is made up of 16 amino acids. Trimming took 2 bases from V and 6 from J; bases not matched to a gene: 9. In germline, CDR1 is KGHSH, CDR2 LQKENI. The CDR3 sequence: CASSPSVGQGLDTQYF. DNA of the CDR3: TGTGCCAGCTCACCATCGGTAGGACAGGGGTTGGATACGCAGTATTTT.

In its sample, this clonotype was seen many times. The rearrangement links TRBV2 to TRBJ2-1; TRBD2 might be the D (6 bases). Trimming took 6 bases from V and 2 from J, leaving 14 bases between them. There are 15 residues in the CDR3. Germline CDR1 SNHLY, CDR2 FYNNEI. Written as DNA, the CDR3 is TGTGCCAGCAGCATAGCGGCGAGAACCTACAATGAGCAGTTCTTC. This codes for CASSIAARTYNEQFF.

The chain couples TRBV30 to TRBJ2-3; no firm D call. CDR1 and CDR2 (germline): GTSNPN, SVGIG (reference sequence). The CDR3 runs to 12 residues. Trimming shortened V by 4 bases and J by 4 bases, and 9 bases separated the two germline ends. CDR3 loop: CAWKLVPDTQYF. CDR3 DNA sequence: TGTGCCTGGAAACTGGTGCCAGATACGCAGTATTTT.

This clonotype was recorded many times. The genes are TRBV7-9 and TRBJ1-1; TRBD1 is a possible D gene (5 bases). Germline CDR1 reads SEHNR; CDR2 reads FQNEAQ (reference sequence). The CDR3 is 14 residues long. V was trimmed by 1 base and J by 8 bases, leaving 14 bases between them. The CDR3, as DNA: TGTGCCAGCAGCTTAGTAGGGGCGCGAGGGGAAGCTTTCTTT. Protein: CASSLVGARGEAFF.

This CDR3 reads CASSLAGDLSIRYF. CDR3 in DNA: TGCGCCAGCAGCTTAGCGGGAGACCTCTCTATTCGGTACTTC. The chain combines TRBV5-1 with TRBJ2-7; 8 nucleotides agree with TRBD2. The CDR3 is 14 residues long. Germline V gene lookup returns CDR1 SGHRS and CDR2 YFSETQ. With 2 bases clipped from V and 12 bases from J, the junction kept 13 bases outside the gene matches.

The V gene is TRBV5-1, the J gene TRBJ2-3, with D perhaps matching TRBD1 or TRBD2 (5 bases each). CDR1 SGHRS and CDR2 YFSETQ come from the germline V gene. CDR3 length: 14 residues. V was trimmed by 7 bases and J by 2 bases, leaving 14 bases between them. The CDR3 loop reads CASDSGLITDTQYF. In nucleotides, the CDR3 is TGCGCCAGCGACTCGGGGCTAATCACAGATACGCAGTATTTT.

The chain joins TRBV18 to TRBJ2-3, with 8 nucleotides matching TRBD2. The V segment lost 1 base and the J segment 3 bases; nucleotides outside the gene matches: 6. CDR3 length: 16 residues. Germline V gene lookup returns CDR1 KGHSH and CDR2 LQKENI. The DNA of the CDR3 is TGTGCCAGCTCACCACTAGCCGCGGGAGGAACAGATACGCAGTATTTT. This sequence encodes CASSPLAAGGTDTQYF.

A word on this clonotype: A far more abundant clone sits one base away, making this likely a read error. The rearrangement uses TRBV6-2 or TRBV6-3 and TRBJ1-1; 7 bases are shared with TRBD1. V was clipped by 6 bases and J by 6 bases; unmatched bases: 4. CDR1 is MNHEY and CDR2 is SVGEGT in the germline V gene. There are 12 residues in the CDR3. CDR3 amino acids: CASRGGTPEAFF. CDR3 DNA sequence: TGTGCCAGCAGAGGGGGCACACCTGAAGCTTTCTTT.

This chain joins TRBV10-3 and TRBJ2-7; 11 bases are shared with TRBD2. The DNA end is more similar to TRBJ2-3, so the J call may be wrong. Per germline, CDR1 ENHRY and CDR2 SYGVKD. The CDR3 contains 15 residues. The chain's CDR3 is CAIGALAGETDTQYF. The CDR3 nucleotides are TGTGCCATCGGGGCACTAGCGGGAGAAACAGATACGCAGTATTTT.

V is TRBV12-3 or TRBV12-4 and J is TRBJ2-1, with 10 bases identical to TRBD2. The CDR3 is 17 amino acids. The V and J ends lost 5 bases and 2 bases, in that order; junction bases with no gene match: 9. CDR3 amino acids: CASSGLAEDVPYNEQFF. Here the CDR3 DNA reads TGTGCCAGCAGTGGACTAGCGGAGGACGTCCCCTACAATGAGCAGTTCTTC.

This clonotype was picked up many times. CDR3 DNA sequence: TGTGCCAGCAGTTTAGGACTAGCGGGTAGAGGGTCCTACAATGAGCAGTTCTTC. It specifies CASSLGLAGRGSYNEQFF. This rearrangement joins TRBV12-3 or TRBV12-4 to TRBJ2-1; TRBD2 matches 10 bases. V dropped 1 base and J dropped 1; count of bases not matched to a gene: 7. The CDR3 has 18 residues.

V and J are TRBV20-1 and TRBJ2-2, with 10 bases that match TRBD2. CDR3 length: 15 amino acids. The J segment lost 6 bases and the V segment lost 3 bases, leaving 7 bases of the junction unmatched. CDR1 is DFQATT, CDR2 SNEGSKA, per germline (reference sequence). CDR3 amino acids: CSARRLAGDSGELFF. CDR3 coding DNA: TGCAGTGCTAGGCGGCTAGCGGGAGATTCCGGGGAGCTGTTTTTT.

The genes are TRBV3-1 and TRBJ1-2, with no clear D. Germline lookup yields CDR1 LGHDT and CDR2 YNNKEL (reference sequence). The CDR3 spans 16 residues. V dropped 3 bases and J dropped 5 bases, with 19 bases sitting between them. CDR3 nucleotides: TGTGCCAGCAGCCAGGCCCTCTCGAACGCTGGTTATGGCTACACCTTC. Its protein product is CASSQALSNAGYGYTF.

This clonotype has more than one count but fewer than ten. The chain links TRBV5-1 to TRBJ2-1; D is perhaps TRBD1 (6 bases). The V end was cut by 2 bases, the J end by 8 bases, with 11 bases between. Looked up from germline, CDR1 is SGHRS and CDR2 is YFSETQ. The CDR3 extends over 13 amino acids. The CDR3 here is CASSFHRDDEQFF. CDR3 DNA: TGCGCCAGCAGCTTCCACAGGGACGATGAGCAGTTCTTC.

This clonotype has at least ten counts. The rearrangement links TRBV28 to TRBJ1-1, with 7 bases identical to TRBD1. Germline values: CDR1 MDHEN, CDR2 SYDVKM. The V and J ends lost 2 bases and 11 bases, in that order; junction bases with no gene match: 11. CDR3 length: 14 amino acids. The CDR3 spells CASSLALTGLGAFF. The CDR3, as DNA: TGTGCCAGCAGTTTAGCCTTGACAGGGTTAGGGGCTTTCTTT.

V usage is TRBV4-1 and J usage is TRBJ1-2; TRBD1 agrees at 10 bases. The germline V gene has CDR1 MGHRA and CDR2 YSYEKL. V dropped 0 bases and J dropped 8; count of bases not matched to a gene: 3. CDR3 length: 14 amino acids. CDR3 residues: CASSQDRTGGGYTF. The CDR3 nucleotides read TGCGCCAGCAGCCAAGACCGGACAGGGGGAGGCTACACCTTC.

The rearrangement uses TRBV20-1 and TRBJ2-3, with D tentatively TRBD1 or TRBD2 (7 bases each). V gave up 0 bases and J gave up 2 bases, with 18 bases separating them. CDR3 length: 17 residues. CDR1 and CDR2 (germline): DFQATT, SNEGSKA (reference sequence). The CDR3 protein is CSARDPRGGGATDTQYF. CDR3 sequence (DNA): TGCAGTGCTAGAGATCCACGGGGAGGGGGCGCCACAGATACGCAGTATTTT.

The chain links TRBV30 to TRBJ2-6; TRBD1 is a possible D gene (6 bases). Germline-derived CDR1 and CDR2 are GTSNPN and SVGIG (reference sequence). V lost 4 bases to trimming and J lost 4 bases, with 14 bases between them. There are 15 residues in the CDR3. Written as DNA, the CDR3 is TGTGCCTGGAACTCCCAGGGGCCCGGGGCCAACGTCCTGACTTTC. It encodes CAWNSQGPGANVLTF.

This clonotype was observed many times. One end of the junction fails to match germline, which may point to a read error. The V and J genes are TRBV6-1 and TRBJ2-7; TRBD1 agrees at 10 bases. The CDR3 has 13 residues. The germline V gene has CDR1 MNHNS and CDR2 SASEGT. Here the CDR3 DNA reads TGTGCCAGCAGTCCCAAGCCGGGGGACAGGGGAGACTTC. Translated, it gives CASSPKPGDRGDF.

This clonotype was seen more than once but under ten times. The DNA of the CDR3 is TGTGCCAGTAGTAAACGGACCAGGGACTATGGCTACACCTTC. It specifies CASSKRTRDYGYTF. The chain couples TRBV19 to TRBJ1-2; D possibly corresponds to TRBD1 (5 bases). Trimming took 4 bases from V and 3 from J, leaving 12 bases between them. Germline V gene lookup returns CDR1 LNHDA and CDR2 SQIVND (reference sequence). The CDR3 sequence is 14 residues long.

The chain links TRBV3-1 to TRBJ2-3; 11 bases fit TRBD2. Germline V lookup: CDR1 LGHDT, CDR2 YNNKEL (reference sequence). This CDR3 contains 19 residues. The V segment lost 2 bases and the J segment 0 bases; nucleotides outside the gene matches: 10. CDR3 DNA sequence: TGTGCCAGCAGCCAAAAACCGGGACTAGCGGTTTCTAGCACAGATACGCAGTATTTT. Translating gives CASSQKPGLAVSSTDTQYF.